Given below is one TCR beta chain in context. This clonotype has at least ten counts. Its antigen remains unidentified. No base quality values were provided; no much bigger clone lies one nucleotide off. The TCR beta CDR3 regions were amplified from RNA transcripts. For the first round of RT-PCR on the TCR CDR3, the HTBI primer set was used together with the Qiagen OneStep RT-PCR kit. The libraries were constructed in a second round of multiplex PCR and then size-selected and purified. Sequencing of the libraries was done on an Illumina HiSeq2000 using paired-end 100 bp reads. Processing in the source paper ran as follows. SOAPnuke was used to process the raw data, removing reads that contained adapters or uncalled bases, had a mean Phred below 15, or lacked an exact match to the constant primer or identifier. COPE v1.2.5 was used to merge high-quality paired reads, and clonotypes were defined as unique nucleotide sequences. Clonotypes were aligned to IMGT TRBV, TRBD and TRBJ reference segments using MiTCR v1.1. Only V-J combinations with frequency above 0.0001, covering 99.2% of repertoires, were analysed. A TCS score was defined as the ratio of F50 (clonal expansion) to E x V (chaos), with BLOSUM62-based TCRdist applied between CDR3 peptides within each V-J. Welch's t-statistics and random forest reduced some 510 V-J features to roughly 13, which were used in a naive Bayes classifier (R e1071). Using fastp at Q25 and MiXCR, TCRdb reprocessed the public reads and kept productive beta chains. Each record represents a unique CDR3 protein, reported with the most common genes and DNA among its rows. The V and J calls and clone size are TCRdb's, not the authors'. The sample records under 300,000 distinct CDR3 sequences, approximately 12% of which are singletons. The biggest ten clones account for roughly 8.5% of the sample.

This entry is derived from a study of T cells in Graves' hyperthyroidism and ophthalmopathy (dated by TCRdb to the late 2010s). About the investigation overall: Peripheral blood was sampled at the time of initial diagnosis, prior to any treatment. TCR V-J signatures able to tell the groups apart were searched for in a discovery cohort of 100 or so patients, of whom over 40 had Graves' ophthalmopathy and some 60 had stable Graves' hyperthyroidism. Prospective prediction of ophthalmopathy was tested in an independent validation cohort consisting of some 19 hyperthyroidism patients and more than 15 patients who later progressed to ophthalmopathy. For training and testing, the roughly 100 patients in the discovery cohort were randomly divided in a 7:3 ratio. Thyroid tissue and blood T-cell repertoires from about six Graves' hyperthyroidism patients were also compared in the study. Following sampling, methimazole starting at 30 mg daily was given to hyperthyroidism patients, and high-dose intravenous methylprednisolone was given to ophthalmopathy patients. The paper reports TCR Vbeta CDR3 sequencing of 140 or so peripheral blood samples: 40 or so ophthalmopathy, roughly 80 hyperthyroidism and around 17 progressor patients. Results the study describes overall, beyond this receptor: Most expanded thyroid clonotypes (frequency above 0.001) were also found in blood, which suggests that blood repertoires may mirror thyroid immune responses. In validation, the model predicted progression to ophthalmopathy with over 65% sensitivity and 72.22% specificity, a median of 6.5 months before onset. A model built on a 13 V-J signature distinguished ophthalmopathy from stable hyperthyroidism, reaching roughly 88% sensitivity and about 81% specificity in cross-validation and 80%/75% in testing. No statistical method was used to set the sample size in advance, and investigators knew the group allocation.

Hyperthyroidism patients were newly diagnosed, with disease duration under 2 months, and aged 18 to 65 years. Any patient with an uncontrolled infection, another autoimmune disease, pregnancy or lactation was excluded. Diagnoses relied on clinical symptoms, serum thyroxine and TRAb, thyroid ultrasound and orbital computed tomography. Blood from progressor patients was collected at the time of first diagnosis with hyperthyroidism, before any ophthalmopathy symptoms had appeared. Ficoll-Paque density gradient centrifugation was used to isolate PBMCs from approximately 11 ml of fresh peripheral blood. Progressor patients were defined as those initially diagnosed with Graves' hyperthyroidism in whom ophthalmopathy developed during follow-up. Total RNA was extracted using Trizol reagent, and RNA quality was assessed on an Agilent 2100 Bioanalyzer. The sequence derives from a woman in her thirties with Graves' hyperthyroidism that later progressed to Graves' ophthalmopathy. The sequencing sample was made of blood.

The nucleotide sequence reads as follows: TGTGCCAGCACATTTGTCAATGAGCAGTTCTTC. Translation gives CASTFVNEQFF. Rearrangement joined TRBV6-1 to TRBJ2-1, with the D gene uncertain. V is pared back by 7 bases and J by 6 bases, with 7 bases lying between the germline termini. The germline V gene yields MNHNS for CDR1 and SASEGT for CDR2. From the cysteine through the phenylalanine, the CDR3 covers 11 amino acids. Only the CDR3 DNA stays, 33 bases, in frame from base 1.